Described below is a single TCR beta chain sequence and its context. The CDR3 is 16 residues long. Trimming cost V 5 bases and J 1 base; bases outside gene matches: 9. Germline assignment: CDR1 SGHNT and CDR2 YENEEA. Generated by immunoSEQ multiplex PCR, the TCRdb table keeps only in-frame clones and is missing some. This table has 54,000 or so clones, about four fifths appearing once. This specimen belongs to a study of PD-L1 blockade in urothelial cancer. Study information: It was at some point between 2013 and 2014 that patients started atezolizumab at 1,200 mg intravenously every 3 weeks.

As for time point: pretreatment peripheral blood. This chain joins TRBV11-3 and TRBJ2-3; 7 nucleotides line up with TRBD1. Sequences were derived from PBMCs, sampled around atezolizumab (anti-PD-L1) treatment. The source is a man aged 45-60 years with urothelial cancer. The DNA of the CDR3 is TGTGCCAGCAGCCACACCCCGAGGGGGCGCACAGATACGCAGTATTTT. Encoded protein: CASSHTPRGRTDTQYF.